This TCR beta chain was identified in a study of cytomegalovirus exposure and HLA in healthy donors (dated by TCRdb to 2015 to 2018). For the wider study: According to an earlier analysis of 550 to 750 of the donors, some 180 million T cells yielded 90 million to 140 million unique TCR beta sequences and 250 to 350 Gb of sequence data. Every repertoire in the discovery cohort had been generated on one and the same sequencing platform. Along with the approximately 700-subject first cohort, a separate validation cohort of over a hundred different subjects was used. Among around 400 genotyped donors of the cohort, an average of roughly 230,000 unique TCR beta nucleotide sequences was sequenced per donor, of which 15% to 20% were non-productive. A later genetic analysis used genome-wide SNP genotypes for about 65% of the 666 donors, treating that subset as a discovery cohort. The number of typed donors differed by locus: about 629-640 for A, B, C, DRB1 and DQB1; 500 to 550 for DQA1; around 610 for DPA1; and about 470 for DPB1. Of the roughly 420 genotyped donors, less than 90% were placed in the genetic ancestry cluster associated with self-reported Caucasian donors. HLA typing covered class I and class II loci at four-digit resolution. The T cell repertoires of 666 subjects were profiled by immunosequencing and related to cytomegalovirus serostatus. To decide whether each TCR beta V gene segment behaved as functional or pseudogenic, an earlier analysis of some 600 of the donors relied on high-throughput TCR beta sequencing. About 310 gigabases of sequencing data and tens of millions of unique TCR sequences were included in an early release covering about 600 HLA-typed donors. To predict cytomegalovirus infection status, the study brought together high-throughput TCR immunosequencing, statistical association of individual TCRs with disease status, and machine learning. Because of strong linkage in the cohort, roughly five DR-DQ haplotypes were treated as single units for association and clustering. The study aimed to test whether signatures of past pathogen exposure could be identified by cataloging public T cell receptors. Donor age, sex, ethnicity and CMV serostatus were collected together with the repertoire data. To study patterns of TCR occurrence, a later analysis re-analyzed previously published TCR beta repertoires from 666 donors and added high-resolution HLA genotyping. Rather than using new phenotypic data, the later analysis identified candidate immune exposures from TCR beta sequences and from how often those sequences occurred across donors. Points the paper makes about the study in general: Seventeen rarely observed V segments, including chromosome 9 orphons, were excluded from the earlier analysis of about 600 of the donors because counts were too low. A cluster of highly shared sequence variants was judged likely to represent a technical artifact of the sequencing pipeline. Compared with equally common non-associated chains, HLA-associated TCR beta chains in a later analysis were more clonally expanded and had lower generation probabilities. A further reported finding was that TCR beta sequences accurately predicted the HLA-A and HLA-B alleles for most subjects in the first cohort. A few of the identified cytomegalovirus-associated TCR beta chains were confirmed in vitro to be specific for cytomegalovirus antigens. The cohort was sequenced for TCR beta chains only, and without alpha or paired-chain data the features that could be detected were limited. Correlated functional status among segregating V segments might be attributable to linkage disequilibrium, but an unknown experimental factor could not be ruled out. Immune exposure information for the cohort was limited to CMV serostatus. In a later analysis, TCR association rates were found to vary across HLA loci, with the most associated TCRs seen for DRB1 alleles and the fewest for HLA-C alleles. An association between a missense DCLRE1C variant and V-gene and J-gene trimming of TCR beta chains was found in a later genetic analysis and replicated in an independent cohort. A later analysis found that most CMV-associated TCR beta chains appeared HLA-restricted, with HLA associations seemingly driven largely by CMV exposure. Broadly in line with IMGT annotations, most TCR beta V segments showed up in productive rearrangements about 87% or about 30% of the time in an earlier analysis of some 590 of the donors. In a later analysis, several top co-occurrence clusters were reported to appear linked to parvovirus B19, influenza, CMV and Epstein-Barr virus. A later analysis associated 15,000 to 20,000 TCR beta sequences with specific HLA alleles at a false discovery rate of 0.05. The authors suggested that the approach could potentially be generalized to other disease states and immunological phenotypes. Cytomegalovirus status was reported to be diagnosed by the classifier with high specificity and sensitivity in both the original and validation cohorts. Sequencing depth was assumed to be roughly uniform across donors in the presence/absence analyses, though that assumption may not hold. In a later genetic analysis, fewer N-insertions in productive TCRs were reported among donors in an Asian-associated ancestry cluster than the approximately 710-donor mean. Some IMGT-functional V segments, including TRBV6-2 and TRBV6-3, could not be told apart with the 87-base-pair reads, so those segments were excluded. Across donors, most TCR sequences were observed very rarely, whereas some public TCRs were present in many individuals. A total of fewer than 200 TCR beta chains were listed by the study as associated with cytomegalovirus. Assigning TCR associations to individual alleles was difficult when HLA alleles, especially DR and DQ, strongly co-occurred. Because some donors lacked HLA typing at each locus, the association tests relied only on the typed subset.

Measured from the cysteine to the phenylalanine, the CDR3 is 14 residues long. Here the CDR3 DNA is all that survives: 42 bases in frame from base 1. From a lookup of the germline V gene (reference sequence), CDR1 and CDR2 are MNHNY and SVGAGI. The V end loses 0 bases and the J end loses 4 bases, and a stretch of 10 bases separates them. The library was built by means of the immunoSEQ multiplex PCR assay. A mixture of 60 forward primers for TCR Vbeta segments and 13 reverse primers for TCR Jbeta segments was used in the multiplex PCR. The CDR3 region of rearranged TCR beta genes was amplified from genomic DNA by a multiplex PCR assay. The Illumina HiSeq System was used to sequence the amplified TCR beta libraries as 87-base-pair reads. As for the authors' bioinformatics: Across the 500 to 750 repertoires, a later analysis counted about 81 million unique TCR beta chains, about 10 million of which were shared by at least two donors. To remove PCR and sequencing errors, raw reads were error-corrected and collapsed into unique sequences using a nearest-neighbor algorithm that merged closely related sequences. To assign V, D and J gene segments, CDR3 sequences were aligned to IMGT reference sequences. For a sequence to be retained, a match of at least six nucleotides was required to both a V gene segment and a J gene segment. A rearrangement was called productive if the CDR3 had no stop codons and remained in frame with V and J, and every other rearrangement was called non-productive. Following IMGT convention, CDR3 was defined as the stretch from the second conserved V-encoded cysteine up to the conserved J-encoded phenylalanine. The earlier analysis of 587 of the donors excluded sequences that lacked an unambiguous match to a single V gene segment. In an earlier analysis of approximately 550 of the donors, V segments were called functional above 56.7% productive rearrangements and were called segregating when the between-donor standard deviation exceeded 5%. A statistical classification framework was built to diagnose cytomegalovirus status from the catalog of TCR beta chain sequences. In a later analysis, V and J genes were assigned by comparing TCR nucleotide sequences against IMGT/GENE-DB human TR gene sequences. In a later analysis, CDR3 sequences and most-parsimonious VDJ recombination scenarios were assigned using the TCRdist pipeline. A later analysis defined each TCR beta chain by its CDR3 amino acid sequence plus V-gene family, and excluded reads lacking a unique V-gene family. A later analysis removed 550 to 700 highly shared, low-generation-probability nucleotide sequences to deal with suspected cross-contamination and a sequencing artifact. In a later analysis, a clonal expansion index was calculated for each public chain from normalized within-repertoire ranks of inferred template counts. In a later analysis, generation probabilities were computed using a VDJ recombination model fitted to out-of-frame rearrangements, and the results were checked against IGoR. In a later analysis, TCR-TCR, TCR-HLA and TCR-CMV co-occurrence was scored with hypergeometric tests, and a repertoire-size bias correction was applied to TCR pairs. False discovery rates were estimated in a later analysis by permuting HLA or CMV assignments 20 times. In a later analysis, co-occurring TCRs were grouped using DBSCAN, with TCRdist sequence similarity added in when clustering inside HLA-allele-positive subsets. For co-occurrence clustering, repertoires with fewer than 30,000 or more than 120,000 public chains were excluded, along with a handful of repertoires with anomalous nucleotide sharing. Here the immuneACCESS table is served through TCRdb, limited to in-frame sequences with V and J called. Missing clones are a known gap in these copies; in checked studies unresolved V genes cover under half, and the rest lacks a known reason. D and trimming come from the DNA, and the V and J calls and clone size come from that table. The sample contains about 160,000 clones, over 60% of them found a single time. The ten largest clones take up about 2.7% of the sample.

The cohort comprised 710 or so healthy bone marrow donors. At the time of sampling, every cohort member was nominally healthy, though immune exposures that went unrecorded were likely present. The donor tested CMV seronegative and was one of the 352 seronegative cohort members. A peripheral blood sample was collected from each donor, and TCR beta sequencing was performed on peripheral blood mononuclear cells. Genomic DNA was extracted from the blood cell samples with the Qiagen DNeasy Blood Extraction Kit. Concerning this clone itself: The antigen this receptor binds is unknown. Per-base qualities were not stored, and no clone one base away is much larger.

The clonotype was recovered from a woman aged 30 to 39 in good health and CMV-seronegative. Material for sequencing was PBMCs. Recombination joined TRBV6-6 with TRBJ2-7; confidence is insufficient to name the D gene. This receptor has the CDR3 CASSYSARPYEQYF. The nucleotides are TGTGCCAGCAGTTACTCTGCCAGGCCTTACGAGCAGTACTTC.